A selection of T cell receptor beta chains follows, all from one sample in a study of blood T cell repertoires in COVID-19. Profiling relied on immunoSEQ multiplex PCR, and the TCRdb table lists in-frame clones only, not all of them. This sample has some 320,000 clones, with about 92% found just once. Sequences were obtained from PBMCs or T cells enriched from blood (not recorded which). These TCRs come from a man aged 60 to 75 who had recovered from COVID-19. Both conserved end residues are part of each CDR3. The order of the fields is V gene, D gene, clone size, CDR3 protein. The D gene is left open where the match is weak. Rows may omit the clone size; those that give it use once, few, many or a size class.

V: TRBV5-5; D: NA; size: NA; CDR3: CASSRGGTYEQYF
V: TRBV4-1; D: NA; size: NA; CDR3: CASRSAGELFF
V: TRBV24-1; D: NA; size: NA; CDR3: CATSDLLPGLYNEQFF
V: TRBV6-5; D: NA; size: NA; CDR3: CASSYEWGTASPLHF
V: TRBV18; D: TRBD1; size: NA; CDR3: CASSSRQGLGEQYF
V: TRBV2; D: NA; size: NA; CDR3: CATSLGYSGNTIYF
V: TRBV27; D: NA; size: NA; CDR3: CASSPGTGGGPQHF
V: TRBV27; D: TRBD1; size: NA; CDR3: CASRWGQGNEKLFF
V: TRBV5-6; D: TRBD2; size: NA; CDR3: CASSLFLAGISTDTQYF
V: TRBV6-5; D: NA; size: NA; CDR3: CASREREKLFF
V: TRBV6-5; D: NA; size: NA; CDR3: CASNSQGLYEQFF
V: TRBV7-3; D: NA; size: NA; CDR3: CASSLIRGKTQYF
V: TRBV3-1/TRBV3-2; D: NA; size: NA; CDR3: CASSQVARSTEAFF
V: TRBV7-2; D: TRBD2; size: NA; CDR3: CASSVASGGTGELFF
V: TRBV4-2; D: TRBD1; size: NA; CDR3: CASRRQGANYGYTF
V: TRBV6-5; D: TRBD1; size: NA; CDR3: CASRGQGAGYGYTF
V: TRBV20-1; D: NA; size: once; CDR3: CSASTGNQPQHF
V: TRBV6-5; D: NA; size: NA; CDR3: CASSYSRYSNQPQHF
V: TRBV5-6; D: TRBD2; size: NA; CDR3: CASSLISGTSGQYF
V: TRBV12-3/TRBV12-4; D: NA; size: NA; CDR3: CAVGGLEQFF
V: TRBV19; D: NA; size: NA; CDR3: CASSIPTQGNEQFF
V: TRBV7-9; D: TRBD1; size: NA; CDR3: CASSLTGVGELFF
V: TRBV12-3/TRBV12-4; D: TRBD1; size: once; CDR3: CASSMGQGLFF
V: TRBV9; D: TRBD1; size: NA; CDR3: CASSGGTGESPEAFF
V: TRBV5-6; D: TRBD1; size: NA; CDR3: CASSRRDRGTEAFF
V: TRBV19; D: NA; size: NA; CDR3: CASSDHTGNQETQYF
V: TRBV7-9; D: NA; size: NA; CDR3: CASSLRRGANTEAFF
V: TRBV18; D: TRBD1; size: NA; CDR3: CASSPRGTAMNTEAFF
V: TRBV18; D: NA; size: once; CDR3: CASSPAGRQYSYEQYF